The TCR beta chain described here comes from a study of cytomegalovirus exposure and HLA in healthy donors (dated by TCRdb to the late 2010s). About the full investigation: In an earlier analysis of some 610 of the donors, 250 to 300 Gb of sequence data and approximately 100 million unique TCR beta sequences from 180 million or so T cells were reported. Because of strong linkage in the cohort, 5 or 6 DR-DQ haplotypes were treated as single units for association and clustering. The genetic ancestry cluster associated with self-reported Caucasian donors included about 84% of the approximately 400 genotyped donors. An earlier analysis of some 500 of the donors used high-throughput TCR beta sequencing to judge whether each TCR beta V gene segment behaved as functional or pseudogenic. Among about 360 genotyped donors of the cohort, an average of 235,054 unique TCR beta nucleotide sequences were sequenced per donor, approximately 20% of them non-productive. The study used immunosequencing to profile the T cell repertoires of around 600 subjects and linked those repertoires to cytomegalovirus serostatus. A later analysis re-examined previously published TCR beta repertoires from more than 650 donors and added high-resolution HLA genotyping to investigate patterns of TCR occurrence. The study aimed to test whether cataloging public T cell receptors could reveal signatures of past pathogen exposure. The number of donors typed differed by locus, with about 629-630 for A, B, C, DRB1 and DQB1, approximately 500 for DQA1, about 610 for DPA1, and under 490 for DPB1. A later genetic analysis took genome-wide SNP genotypes for about 55% of the 666 donors and used that subset as a discovery cohort. The study combined high-throughput TCR immunosequencing, statistical association of individual TCRs with disease status, and machine learning to predict cytomegalovirus infection status. Both class I and class II loci were covered by HLA typing, at four-digit resolution. Rather than drawing on any new phenotypic data, the later analysis identified candidate immune exposures from TCR beta sequences and the way those sequences occurred across donors. Every discovery cohort repertoire had been produced on one sequencing platform. Alongside the repertoire data, information on donor age, sex, ethnicity and CMV serostatus was compiled. An early release covering 550 to 700 HLA-typed donors comprised approximately 290 gigabases of sequencing data and around 80 million unique TCR sequences. In addition to the first cohort of 650 to 750 subjects, a separate validation cohort of 130 or so different subjects was used.

The CDR3 spans 14 residues, from the cysteine through the phenylalanine. Kept here is only the CDR3 DNA, which spans 42 bases and is read in frame from base 1. V was cut back by 3 bases and J by 7 bases, leaving a gap of 13 bases between them. CDR1 and CDR2 were assigned from the germline V gene as SGHTA and FQGNSA. Concerning this clone itself: The antigen it recognizes is unknown. Base qualities are missing; no much larger clone stands one base away.

Libraries were built with the immunoSEQ multiplex PCR assay. A mixture of 60 forward primers for TCR Vbeta segments and 13 reverse primers for TCR Jbeta segments was used in the multiplex PCR. A multiplex PCR assay on genomic DNA amplified the CDR3 region of rearranged TCR beta genes. On the Illumina HiSeq System, the amplified TCR beta libraries were sequenced as 87-base-pair reads. Per the original workflow: A later analysis tallied 70 million to 100 million unique TCR beta chains across the approximately 670 repertoires, and around 10 million of those chains were shared by two or more donors. A nearest-neighbor algorithm error-corrected the raw reads and collapsed the reads into unique sequences, merging closely related sequences to remove PCR and sequencing errors. Alignment of CDR3 sequences to IMGT reference sequences was used to assign V, D and J gene segments. For a sequence to be retained, at least a six-nucleotide match to both a V gene segment and a J gene segment was required. A rearrangement was called productive if the CDR3 had no stop codons and remained in frame with V and J, and every other rearrangement was called non-productive. Following IMGT convention, CDR3 was defined as the stretch from the second conserved V-encoded cysteine up to the conserved J-encoded phenylalanine. In an earlier analysis of around 600 of the donors, sequences lacking an unambiguous match to a single V gene segment were excluded. In an earlier analysis of more than 500 of the donors, a V segment was called functional when productive rearrangements were above 56.7%, and segregating when the standard deviation between donors exceeded 5%. A statistical classification framework was built to diagnose cytomegalovirus status from the catalog of TCR beta chain sequences. V and J gene assignment, in a later analysis, came from comparing TCR nucleotide sequences with IMGT/GENE-DB human TR gene sequences. Using the TCRdist pipeline, a later analysis assigned CDR3 sequences along with most-parsimonious VDJ recombination scenarios. In a later analysis, every TCR beta chain was defined by the combination of its CDR3 amino acid sequence and its V-gene family, and reads without a unique V-gene family were dropped. In a later analysis, fewer than 650 highly shared, low-generation-probability nucleotide sequences were removed to address suspected cross-contamination and a sequencing artifact. In a later analysis, a clonal expansion index for each public chain was calculated from normalized within-repertoire ranks of inferred template counts. In a later analysis, generation probabilities were computed with a VDJ recombination model fitted to out-of-frame rearrangements, and the resulting probabilities were checked against IGoR. In a later analysis, hypergeometric tests were used to score TCR-TCR, TCR-HLA and TCR-CMV co-occurrence, with a repertoire-size bias correction applied to TCR pairs. In a later analysis, false discovery rates were estimated by permuting HLA or CMV assignments 20 times. In a later analysis, co-occurring TCRs were grouped using DBSCAN, with TCRdist sequence similarity added in when clustering inside HLA-allele-positive subsets. Repertoires with fewer than 30,000 or more than 120,000 public chains were left out of co-occurrence clustering, as were several repertoires with anomalous nucleotide sharing. Not all clones reach the TCRdb copy of this immuneACCESS table, which keeps in-frame sequences only. Checked studies attribute under half of the gap to unresolved V genes and leave the rest unexplained. The DNA gave D and trimming, while V, J and clone size come from that table. The sample data list approximately 140,000 clones, and 55% to 70% of these were observed just once. The ten largest clones add up to roughly 6.4% of the sample.

The cohort consisted of fewer than 700 healthy bone marrow donors. At the time of sampling, all cohort members were nominally healthy, though unrecorded immune exposures were likely present. The donor was CMV seropositive and was included in the group of 289 seropositive cohort members. Each donor provided a peripheral blood sample, and peripheral blood mononuclear cells were used for TCR beta sequencing. Genomic DNA extraction from the blood cell samples was performed with the Qiagen DNeasy Blood Extraction Kit. Paper-wide results and their limitations: In vitro tests confirmed that three of the cytomegalovirus-associated TCR beta chains recognize cytomegalovirus antigens. According to a later genetic analysis, donors in an Asian-associated ancestry cluster had fewer N-insertions in productive TCRs than the approximately 670-donor mean. Several of the top co-occurrence clusters appeared to be linked to parvovirus B19, influenza, CMV and Epstein-Barr virus, according to a later analysis. A further reported finding was that TCR beta sequences accurately predicted the HLA-A and HLA-B alleles for most subjects in the first cohort. Some IMGT-functional V segments, including TRBV6-2 and TRBV6-3, could not be told apart with the 87-base-pair reads, so those segments were excluded. In both the original and validation cohorts, the classifier was reported to diagnose cytomegalovirus status with high specificity and sensitivity. Because some donors lacked HLA typing at each locus, the association tests relied only on the typed subset. In this cohort, only TCR beta chains were sequenced, and detectable features were limited by the absence of alpha or paired-chain data. A cluster of highly shared sequence variants was judged likely to represent a technical artifact of the sequencing pipeline. Linkage disequilibrium might explain the correlated functional status among segregating V segments, but an unknown experimental factor could not be excluded. An earlier analysis of several hundred of the donors showed that most TCR beta V segments appeared in productive rearrangements either about 87% or about 30% of the time, which broadly matched IMGT annotations. A later genetic analysis associated a missense DCLRE1C variant with V-gene and J-gene trimming of TCR beta chains, and an independent cohort replicated the association. Roughly uniform sequencing depth across donors was assumed in presence/absence analyses, although this assumption may not hold. About 15 rarely observed V segments, including chromosome 9 orphons, were excluded from the earlier analysis of 550 to 700 of the donors because counts were too low. A later analysis associated approximately 17,000 TCR beta sequences with specific HLA alleles at a false discovery rate of 0.05. According to a later analysis, TCR association rates differed among HLA loci, with DRB1 alleles showing the most associated TCRs and HLA-C alleles showing the fewest. According to a later analysis, most CMV-associated TCR beta chains appeared to be HLA-restricted, and the HLA associations seemed to be driven largely by CMV exposure. The study listed 164 TCR beta chains as associated with cytomegalovirus. Assigning TCR associations to individual alleles was difficult when HLA alleles, especially DR and DQ, strongly co-occurred. It was suggested by the authors that the approach could potentially be generalized to other disease states and immunological phenotypes. Compared with equally common non-associated chains, HLA-associated TCR beta chains in a later analysis were more clonally expanded and had lower generation probabilities. Most TCR sequences were observed very rarely across donors, whereas some public TCRs were present in many individuals. CMV serostatus was the only immune exposure information available for the cohort.

Sample: PBMCs. The sequence was collected from a woman aged 60 to 75 in good health and CMV-seropositive. Rearrangement joined TRBV7-2 to TRBJ1-5, with the D segment identity uncertain. The CDR3 region reads CASSFRLMGQPQHF. The sequenced DNA is TGTGCCAGCAGCTTTCGGTTGATGGGCCAGCCCCAGCATTTT.